This TCR beta chain was captured by sequencing in a study of blood T cells in healthy people across ages. Findings of the study overall: Higher diversity and more naive CD4+ cells were features of long-lived donors, compared to aged donors. It was held that the diversity estimates obtained from one million T cells were underestimates.

Together with a sample-barcoded 5' primer, a J-beta primer mix was included in a second PCR lasting about 6 to 11 cycles. TCRdb reprocessed the 5' RACE reads via MiXCR and lists one record per CDR3 protein. Of some 1 million distinct CDR3 sequences in the sample, 45% were seen once. On this clonotype itself: Its specificity is unknown.

The donors, all healthy, were Caucasians living in Russia, aged roughly 6 to 95. Trimming removed 6 bases from V and 9 bases from J; junction bases left unmatched: 11. CDR1 and CDR2 from the germline V gene are DFQATT and SNEGSKA (reference sequence). The length of the CDR3 is 14 residues. The chain couples TRBV20-1 to TRBJ2-1; 10 nucleotides match TRBD2. The source material was blood. The clonotype comes from a woman aged 60-75 years in good health. The DNA of the CDR3 is TGCAGTGCCCCCCCACTAGCGGGGTCGGGTGAGCAGTTCTTC. Amino acids: CSAPPLAGSGEQFF.